This TCR beta chain was recorded in a study of blood T cell repertoires in COVID-19 (dated by TCRdb to the early 2020s). General notes on the study: The collaborator samples originated in the United States, Italy and Spain and spanned the acute and convalescent phases of COVID-19. A freely available public database, intended as a resource for researchers studying the immune response to SARS-CoV-2, is where the repertoires were released. Samples were obtained from the ongoing ImmuneRACE study (first 160 participants) and from over a thousand subjects provided by 6 global collaborators. Where HLA class I and class II types were available, the types were taken from metadata supplied by the sample provider, not from assay-based typing. Deeply sampled blood TCRbeta repertoires from subjects exposed to, actively infected with, or recovered from COVID-19 were included in the dataset. A de-identified subject ID, COVID-19 status, age in years and sex were almost always included in the sample metadata. The material from the prospective study consisted of cDNA or gDNA derived from T cells, B-cell-depleted T cells, or PBMCs. Broader findings and caveats from the paper: The quantity of clinical and demographic metadata differed by source and by participant and was supplied without curation.

In regard to this clone: Its antigen has not been determined. The input lacks base qualities; no much larger clone sits a single base away.

The immunoSEQ Assay, a bias-controlled multiplex PCR, was used to amplify TCRbeta CDR3 regions from genomic DNA. Under the source paper's analysis protocol: The number of nucleated cells in each sample was estimated from the amplification of reference gene primers within the assay. Sequence reads were collapsed and filtered to measure the absolute abundance of every unique TCRbeta CDR3 rearrangement. For each sample, productive Simpson clonality was calculated by taking the square root of Simpson's diversity index across productive rearrangements. TCRdb re-hosts the immuneACCESS table, in-frame sequences only. Its copies lack some clones; in the studies checked, an unresolved V gene accounts for under half of them, and the cause for the rest is not known. D and trimming were read from the DNA, whereas the V and J calls and clone size are those reported in that table. In this sample the table shows approximately 110,000 clones, 85% to 90% of which occur a single time. The ten biggest clones cover 1.1% of the sample.

After removal of 5 bases from V and 0 bases from J, the junction retains 3 bases not matched to a gene. The CDR3 contains 14 residues, cysteine and phenylalanine counted. The CDR3 DNA has 42 bases and is translated from base 1. Taken from the germline V gene (reference sequence), the CDR1 and CDR2 loops are SEHNR and FQNEAQ. The collaborating institutions used their own protocols to collect whole blood in K2EDTA tubes. Collaborator samples were shipped for TCRbeta analysis as frozen whole blood, isolated PBMCs, or DNA extracted from either sample type. The chain is encoded by TRBV7-9 joined to TRBJ1-2; TRBD1 agrees with 7 junctional bases. The receptor's source is a human donor in a cohort sampled during active COVID-19. Sequenced material: peripheral blood. The nucleotide sequence is TGTGCCAGCAGCATAGGGACAGCTAACTATGGCTACACCTTC. Its protein product is CASSIGTANYGYTF.